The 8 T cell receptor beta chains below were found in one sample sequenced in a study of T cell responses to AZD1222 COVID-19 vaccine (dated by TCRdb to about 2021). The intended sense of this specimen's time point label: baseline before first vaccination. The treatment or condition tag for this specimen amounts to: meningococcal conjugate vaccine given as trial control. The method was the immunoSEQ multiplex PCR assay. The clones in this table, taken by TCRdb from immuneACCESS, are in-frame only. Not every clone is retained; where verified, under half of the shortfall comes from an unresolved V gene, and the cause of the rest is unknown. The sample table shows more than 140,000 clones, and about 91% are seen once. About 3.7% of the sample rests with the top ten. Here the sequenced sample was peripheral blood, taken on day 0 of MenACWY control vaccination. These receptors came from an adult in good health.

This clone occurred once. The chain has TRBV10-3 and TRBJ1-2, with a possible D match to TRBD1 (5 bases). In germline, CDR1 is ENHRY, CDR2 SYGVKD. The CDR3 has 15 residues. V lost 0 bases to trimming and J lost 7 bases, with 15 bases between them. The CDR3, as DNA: TGTGCCATCAGTGAGTCAGACAGCTTAAGGGCTGGCTACACCTTC. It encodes CAISESDSLRAGYTF.

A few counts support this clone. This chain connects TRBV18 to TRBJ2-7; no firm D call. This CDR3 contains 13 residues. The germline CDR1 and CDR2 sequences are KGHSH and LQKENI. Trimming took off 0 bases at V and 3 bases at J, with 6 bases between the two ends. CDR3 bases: TGTGCCAGCTCACCACCTAGCCGCTACGAGCAGTACTTC. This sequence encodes CASSPPSRYEQYF.

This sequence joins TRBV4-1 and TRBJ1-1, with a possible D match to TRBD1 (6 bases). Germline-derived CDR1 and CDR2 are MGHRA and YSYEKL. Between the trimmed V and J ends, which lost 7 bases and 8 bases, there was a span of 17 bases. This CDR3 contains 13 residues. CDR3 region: CASTDRTLDEAFF. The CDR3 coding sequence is TGCGCCAGCACCGACAGGACCCTAGACGAAGCTTTCTTT.

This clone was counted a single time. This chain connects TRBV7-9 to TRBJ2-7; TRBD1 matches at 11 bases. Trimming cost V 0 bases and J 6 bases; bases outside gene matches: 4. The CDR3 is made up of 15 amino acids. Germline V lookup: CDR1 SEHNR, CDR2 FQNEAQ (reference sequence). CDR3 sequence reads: CASSLAADRGPEQYF. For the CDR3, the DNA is TGTGCCAGCAGCTTAGCCGCGGACAGGGGGCCCGAGCAGTACTTC.

This CDR3 reads CASRTRDSNQPQHF. CDR3 coding DNA: TGTGCCAGCAGGACCAGGGATAGCAATCAGCCCCAGCATTTT. The chain employs TRBV11-2 and TRBJ1-5; D may be TRBD1 (5 bases). CDR3 length: 14 amino acids. The V and J ends lost 6 bases and 0 bases respectively, with 9 bases between them. The V gene's germline CDR1 is SGHAT and CDR2 FQNNGV.

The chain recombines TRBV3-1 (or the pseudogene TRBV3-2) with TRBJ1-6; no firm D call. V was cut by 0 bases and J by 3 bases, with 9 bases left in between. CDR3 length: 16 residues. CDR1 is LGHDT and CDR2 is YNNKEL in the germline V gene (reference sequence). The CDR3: CASSQDGRFYNSPLHF. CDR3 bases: TGTGCCAGCAGCCAAGACGGTCGATTCTATAATTCACCCCTCCACTTT.

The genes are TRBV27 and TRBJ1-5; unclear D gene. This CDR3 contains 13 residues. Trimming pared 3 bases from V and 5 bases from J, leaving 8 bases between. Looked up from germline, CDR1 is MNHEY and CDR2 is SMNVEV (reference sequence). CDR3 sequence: CASSFAADQPQHF. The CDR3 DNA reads TGTGCCAGCAGTTTCGCGGCGGATCAGCCCCAGCATTTT.

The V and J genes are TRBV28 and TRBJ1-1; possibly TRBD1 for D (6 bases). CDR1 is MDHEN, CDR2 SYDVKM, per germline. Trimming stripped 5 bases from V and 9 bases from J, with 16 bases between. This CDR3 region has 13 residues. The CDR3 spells CASSANGQLKAFF. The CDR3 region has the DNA TGTGCCAGCAGTGCAAACGGACAGCTCAAAGCTTTCTTT.